This T cell receptor (beta chain) came from a study of T cells in Graves' hyperthyroidism and ophthalmopathy. V lost 3 bases and J lost 5; bases outside the gene matches: 6. This CDR3 has 14 amino acids. CDR1 is SGHRS, CDR2 YFSETQ, per germline. Regions amplified from RNA transcripts were the TCR beta CDR3 regions. Researchers ran a first-round RT-PCR on the TCR CDR3 using the HTBI primer set. In TCRdb, the multiplex PCR reads were re-called with MiXCR into one record per CDR3 protein. The data contain 350,000 or so distinct CDR3 sequences, about a sixth of them seen just once; the ten biggest clones take up roughly 15%. Study outcomes and limitations: A median around 6 months before onset, the model predicted ophthalmopathy.

This clonotype was observed many times. Its antigen remains unidentified. Exclusions: uncontrolled infection, other autoimmune disease, pregnancy, lactation. The V gene is TRBV5-1, the J gene TRBJ1-2; 8 nucleotides agree with TRBD1. The sequencing sample was made of blood. The TCR originated in a woman aged 40-49 years with Graves' ophthalmopathy. The CDR3 reads CASSSDRDRYGYTF. The DNA for the CDR3 is TGCGCCAGCAGCTCGGACAGGGATAGATATGGCTACACCTTC.